This T cell receptor beta chain was documented in a study of beta chain features in type 1 diabetes. On the study more broadly: Patients did not differ from healthy donors in age, gender or cell yield.

The authors reverse transcribed all of the isolated RNA, so sequencing captured expressed TCRB transcripts. Naive, central memory and regulatory T cell samples yielded around 3.4 million reads on average. Profiling relied on immunoSEQ multiplex PCR, and the TCRdb table lists in-frame clones only, not all of them. The sample includes under 800,000 clones, about 16% of them seen just once. The V end lost 4 bases, the J end lost 1 base, and 14 bases lay between the germline ends. This CDR3 is 16 amino acids long. Germline values: CDR1 SGHTA, CDR2 FQGTGA. This chain joins TRBV7-3 and TRBJ2-1; D is perhaps TRBD2 (5 bases). Sequences were obtained from naive CD4+ T cells from blood. This TCR derives from a man aged 18-30 years in good health. The CDR3: CASSSTLAISYNEQFF. The CDR3 nucleotides read TGTGCCAGCAGCTCGACCCTAGCAATATCCTACAATGAGCAGTTCTTC.